This T cell receptor (beta chain) was captured in a study of cytomegalovirus exposure and HLA in healthy donors. The donors were healthy bone marrow donors. The CDR3 sequence is 16 residues long. CDR1 and CDR2 (germline): MDHEN, SYDVKM. V was clipped by 6 bases and J by 4 bases; unmatched bases: 8. The PCR contained 60 Vbeta and 13 Jbeta primers. TCRdb's copy holds only in-frame clones and misses some; the assay was immunoSEQ multiplex PCR. Of 100,000 to 150,000 clones listed, over 65% are singletons. J is TRBJ2-2 and V is TRBV28; TRBD1 matches at 10 bases. The receptor was derived from a woman between 50 and 59 years old in good health and CMV-seropositive. Source material: PBMCs. The CDR3 DNA reads TGTGCCAGCAGACCCCGACAGGGGGCGGGCACCGGGGAGCTGTTTTTT. Residues: CASRPRQGAGTGELFF.